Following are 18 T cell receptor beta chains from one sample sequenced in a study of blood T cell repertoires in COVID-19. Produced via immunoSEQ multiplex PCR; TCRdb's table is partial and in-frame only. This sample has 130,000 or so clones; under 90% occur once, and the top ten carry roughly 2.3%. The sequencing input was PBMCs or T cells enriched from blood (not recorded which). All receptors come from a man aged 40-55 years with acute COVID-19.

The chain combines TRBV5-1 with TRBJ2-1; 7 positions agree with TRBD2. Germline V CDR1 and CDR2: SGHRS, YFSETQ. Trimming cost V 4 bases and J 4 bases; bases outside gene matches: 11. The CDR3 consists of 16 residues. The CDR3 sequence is CASSRDLAGDYNEQFF. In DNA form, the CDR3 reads TGCGCCAGCAGCCGGGATCTCGCGGGGGATTACAATGAGCAGTTCTTC.

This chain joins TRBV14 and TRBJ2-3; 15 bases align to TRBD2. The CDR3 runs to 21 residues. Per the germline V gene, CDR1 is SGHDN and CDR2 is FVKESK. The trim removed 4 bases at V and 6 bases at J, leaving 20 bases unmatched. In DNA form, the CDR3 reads TGTGCCAGCAGCCCCTATGGACTAGCGGGGGGGCACGGGACATTTTCGGATACGCAGTATTTT. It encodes CASSPYGLAGGHGTFSDTQYF. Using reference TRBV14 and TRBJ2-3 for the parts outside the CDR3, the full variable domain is EAGVTQFPSHSVIEKGQTVTLRCDPISGHDNLYWYRRVMGKEIKFLLHFVKESKQDESGMPNNRFLAERTGGTYSTLKVQPAELEDSGVYFCASSPYGLAGGHGTFSDTQYFGPGTRLTVL.

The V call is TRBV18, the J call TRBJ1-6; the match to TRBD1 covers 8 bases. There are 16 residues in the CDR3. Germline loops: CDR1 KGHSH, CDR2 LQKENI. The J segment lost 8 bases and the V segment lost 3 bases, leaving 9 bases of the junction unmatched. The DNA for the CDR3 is TGTGCCAGCTCACCCCAGGCCAGGGGGCAGGATTCACCCCTCCACTTT. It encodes CASSPQARGQDSPLHF.

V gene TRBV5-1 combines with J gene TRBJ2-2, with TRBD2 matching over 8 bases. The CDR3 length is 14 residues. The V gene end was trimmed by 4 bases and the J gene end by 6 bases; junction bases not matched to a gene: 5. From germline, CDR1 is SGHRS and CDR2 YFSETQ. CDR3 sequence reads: CASSLGLVAGELFF. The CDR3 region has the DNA TGCGCCAGCAGCCTGGGACTAGTTGCCGGGGAGCTGTTTTTT.

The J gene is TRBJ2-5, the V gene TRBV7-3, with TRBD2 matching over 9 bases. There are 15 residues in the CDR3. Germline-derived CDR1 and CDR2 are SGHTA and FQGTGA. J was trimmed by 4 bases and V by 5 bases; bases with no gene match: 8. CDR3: CASSISSGNSETQYF. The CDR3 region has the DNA TGTGCCAGCAGCATTTCTAGCGGGAATTCAGAGACCCAGTACTTC.

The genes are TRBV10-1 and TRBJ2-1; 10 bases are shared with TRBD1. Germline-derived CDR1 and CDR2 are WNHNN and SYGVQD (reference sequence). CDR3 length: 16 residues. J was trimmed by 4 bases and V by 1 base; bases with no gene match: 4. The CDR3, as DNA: TGCGCCAGCAGTGAGTGGGGGACAGGGGAGTACAATGAGCAGTTCTTC. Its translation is CASSEWGTGEYNEQFF.

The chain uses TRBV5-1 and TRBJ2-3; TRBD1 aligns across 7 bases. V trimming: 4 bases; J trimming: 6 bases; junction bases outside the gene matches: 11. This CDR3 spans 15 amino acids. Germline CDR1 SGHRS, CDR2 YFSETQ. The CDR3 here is CASSLGATTGDTQYF. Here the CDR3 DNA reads TGCGCCAGCAGCCTCGGGGCGACGACAGGGGATACGCAGTATTTT.

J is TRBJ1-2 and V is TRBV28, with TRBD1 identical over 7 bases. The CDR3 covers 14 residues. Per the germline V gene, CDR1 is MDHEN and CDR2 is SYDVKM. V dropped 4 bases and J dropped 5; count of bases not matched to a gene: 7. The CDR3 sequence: CASSWDSVTYGYTF. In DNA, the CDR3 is TGTGCCAGCAGTTGGGACAGCGTGACTTATGGCTACACCTTC.

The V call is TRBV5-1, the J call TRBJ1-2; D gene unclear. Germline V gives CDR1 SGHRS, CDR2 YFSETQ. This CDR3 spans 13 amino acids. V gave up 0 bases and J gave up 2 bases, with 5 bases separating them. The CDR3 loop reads CASSLGANYGYTF. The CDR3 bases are TGCGCCAGCAGCTTGGGAGCCAACTATGGCTACACCTTC.

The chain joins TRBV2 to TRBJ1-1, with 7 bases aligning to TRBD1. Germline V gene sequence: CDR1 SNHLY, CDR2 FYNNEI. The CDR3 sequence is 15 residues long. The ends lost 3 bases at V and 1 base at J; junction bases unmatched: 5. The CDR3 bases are TGTGCCAGCAGTGAGTCAGGGGGGACGAACACTGAAGCTTTCTTT. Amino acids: CASSESGGTNTEAFF.

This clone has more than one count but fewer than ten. CDR3 amino acids: CASSYLSGGDYNEQFF. The CDR3 nucleotides are TGTGCCAGCAGTTACCTCTCCGGGGGGGACTACAATGAGCAGTTCTTC. J is TRBJ2-1 and V is TRBV6-5; the match to TRBD2 covers 8 bases. Per the germline V gene, CDR1 is MNHEY and CDR2 is SVGAGI. CDR3 length: 16 amino acids. The junction had 6 bases not matched to a gene; V was cut back by 2 bases and J by 3 bases.

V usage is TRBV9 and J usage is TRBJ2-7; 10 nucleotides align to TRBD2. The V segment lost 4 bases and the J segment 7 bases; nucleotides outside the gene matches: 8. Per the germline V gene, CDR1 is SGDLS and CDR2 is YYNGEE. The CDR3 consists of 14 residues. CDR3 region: CASSMGTSDGEQYF. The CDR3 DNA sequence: TGTGCCAGCAGCATGGGGACTAGCGACGGGGAGCAGTACTTC.

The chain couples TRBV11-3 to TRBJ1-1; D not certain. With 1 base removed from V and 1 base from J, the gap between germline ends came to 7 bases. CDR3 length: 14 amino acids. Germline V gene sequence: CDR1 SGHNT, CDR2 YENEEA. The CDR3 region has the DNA TGTGCCAGCAGCTTAGGTACGGGGAACACTGAAGCTTTCTTT. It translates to CASSLGTGNTEAFF.

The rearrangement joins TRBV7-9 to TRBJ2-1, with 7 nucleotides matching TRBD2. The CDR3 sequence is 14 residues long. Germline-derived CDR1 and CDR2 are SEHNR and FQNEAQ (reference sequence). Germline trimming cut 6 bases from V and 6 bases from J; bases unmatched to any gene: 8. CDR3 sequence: CASSRGEGINEQFF. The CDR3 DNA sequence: TGTGCCAGCAGTCGAGGGGAGGGGATCAATGAGCAGTTCTTC. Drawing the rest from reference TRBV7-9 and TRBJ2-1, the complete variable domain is DTGVSQNPRHKITKRGQNVTFRCDPISEHNRLYWYRQTLGQGPEFLTYFQNEAQLEKSRLLSDRFSAERPKGSFSTLEIQRTEQGDSAMYLCASSRGEGINEQFFGPGTRLTVL.

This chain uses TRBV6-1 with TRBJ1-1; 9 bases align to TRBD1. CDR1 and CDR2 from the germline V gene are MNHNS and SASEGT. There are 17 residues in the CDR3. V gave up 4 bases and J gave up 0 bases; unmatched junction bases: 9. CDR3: CASSGSRTGAMNTEAFF. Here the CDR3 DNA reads TGTGCCAGCAGTGGGTCCCGGACAGGGGCAATGAACACTGAAGCTTTCTTT.

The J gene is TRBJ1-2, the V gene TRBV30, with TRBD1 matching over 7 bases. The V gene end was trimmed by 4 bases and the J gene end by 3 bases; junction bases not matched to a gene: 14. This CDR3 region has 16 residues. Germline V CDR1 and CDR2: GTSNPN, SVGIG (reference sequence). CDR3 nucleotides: TGTGCCTGGATTCGGGGAGAGGGGGCGCCGGACTATGGCTACACCTTC. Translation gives CAWIRGEGAPDYGYTF.

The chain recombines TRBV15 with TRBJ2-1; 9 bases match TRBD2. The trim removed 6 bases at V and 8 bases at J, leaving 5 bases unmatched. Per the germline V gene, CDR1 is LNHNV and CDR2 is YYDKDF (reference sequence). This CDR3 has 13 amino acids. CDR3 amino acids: CATRGSGSDEQFF. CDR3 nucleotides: TGTGCCACCAGGGGTAGCGGGAGCGATGAGCAGTTCTTC.

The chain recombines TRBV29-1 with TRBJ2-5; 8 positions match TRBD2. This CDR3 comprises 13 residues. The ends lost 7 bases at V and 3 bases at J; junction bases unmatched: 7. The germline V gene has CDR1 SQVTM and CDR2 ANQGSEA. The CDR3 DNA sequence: TGCAGCGCCACCGGGACTAGTGAAGAGACCCAGTACTTC. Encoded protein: CSATGTSEETQYF.